A selection of T cell receptor beta chains follows, all from one sample in a study of blood T cells in healthy people across ages. A single record per CDR3 protein comes from TCRdb applying MiXCR to the 5' RACE reads. The sample lists more than 1 million distinct CDR3 sequences; 40% to 45% were seen once. The sample comprised blood. The receptors derive from a woman in her sixties in good health. Both conserved end residues are trimmed from each CDR3. Fields, in order: J gene, clone size, D gene, V gene, CDR3 protein. The D gene is left open where the match is weak. Clone size appears in some rows only: once, few, many, or a class for an expanded clone.

TRBJ2-3	-	TRBD2	TRBV12-3/TRBV12-4	ASSLAPGLAGEADTQY
TRBJ2-3	-	TRBD2	TRBV7-9	ASVTSGIGADTQY
TRBJ1-4	-	-	TRBV12-3/TRBV12-4	ASSFSGPNEKLF
TRBJ2-7	few	TRBD2	TRBV18	ASSPTEGTSAYEQY
TRBJ2-3	-	TRBD2	TRBV15	VTSRGTSGMGDTQY
TRBJ2-3	few	TRBD2	TRBV28	ASSRHTGTSGSEDTQY
TRBJ1-6	-	-	TRBV6-2/TRBV6-3	ASSYPTGQSSYNSPLH
TRBJ1-6	-	TRBD1	TRBV2	ASSDTGGSPLH
TRBJ1-2	many	-	TRBV7-2	ASSFKGSPMGYT
TRBJ2-3	-	TRBD2	TRBV12-3/TRBV12-4	ASSRRGTSGSRADTQY
-	-	TRBD2	TRBV28	ASMGLAGVGEQY
TRBJ2-1	-	-	TRBV29-1	SVETAYNEQF
TRBJ2-2	-	-	TRBV5-1	ASSFPGPNTGELF
TRBJ1-1	once	-	TRBV7-9	ASSPPANTEAF
TRBJ2-7	-	-	TRBV3-1	ASSQDVPHTLYEQY
TRBJ2-7	-	TRBD1	TRBV2	ASSEGQGGITYEQY
TRBJ2-6	few	-	TRBV5-1	ASSFGGTSSGANVLT
TRBJ2-5	-	-	TRBV20-1	SARGGGGTQY
TRBJ2-2	-	-	TRBV20-1	SARALGRGDTGELF
TRBJ2-6	-	-	TRBV29-1	SAGDGASVLT
TRBJ2-7	few	-	TRBV28	ASSSGTVAYEQY
TRBJ1-2	-	TRBD1	TRBV12-3/TRBV12-4	ASMAGGEYGYT
-	-	TRBD1	TRBV24-1	AASDRTGRNEQY
TRBJ1-2	few	-	TRBV7-2	ASSFGDRNYGYT
TRBJ2-3	-	-	TRBV20-1	SARDGSSVDTQY
TRBJ2-6	-	-	TRBV6-5	ASSDSRGANVLT
TRBJ2-6	-	-	TRBV27	ASSSLGSGANALT
-	-	-	TRBV20-1	SARDMGWKETQY
TRBJ1-2	few	-	TRBV5-1	ASSLGEVGPYGYT
TRBJ2-7	many	-	TRBV29-1	SVGPRGEQY